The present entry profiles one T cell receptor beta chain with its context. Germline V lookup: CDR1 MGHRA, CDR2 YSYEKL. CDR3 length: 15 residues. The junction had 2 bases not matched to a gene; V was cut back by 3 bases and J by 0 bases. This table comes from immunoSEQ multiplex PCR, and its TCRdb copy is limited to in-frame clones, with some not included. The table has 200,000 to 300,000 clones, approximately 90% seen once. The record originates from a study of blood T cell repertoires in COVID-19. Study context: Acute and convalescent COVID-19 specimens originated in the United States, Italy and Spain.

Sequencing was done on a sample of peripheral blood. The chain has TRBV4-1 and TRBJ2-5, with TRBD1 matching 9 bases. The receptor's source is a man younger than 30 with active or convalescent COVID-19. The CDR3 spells CASSQGTGYQETQYF. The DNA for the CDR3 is TGCGCCAGCAGCCAGGGGACAGGGTACCAAGAGACCCAGTACTTC.